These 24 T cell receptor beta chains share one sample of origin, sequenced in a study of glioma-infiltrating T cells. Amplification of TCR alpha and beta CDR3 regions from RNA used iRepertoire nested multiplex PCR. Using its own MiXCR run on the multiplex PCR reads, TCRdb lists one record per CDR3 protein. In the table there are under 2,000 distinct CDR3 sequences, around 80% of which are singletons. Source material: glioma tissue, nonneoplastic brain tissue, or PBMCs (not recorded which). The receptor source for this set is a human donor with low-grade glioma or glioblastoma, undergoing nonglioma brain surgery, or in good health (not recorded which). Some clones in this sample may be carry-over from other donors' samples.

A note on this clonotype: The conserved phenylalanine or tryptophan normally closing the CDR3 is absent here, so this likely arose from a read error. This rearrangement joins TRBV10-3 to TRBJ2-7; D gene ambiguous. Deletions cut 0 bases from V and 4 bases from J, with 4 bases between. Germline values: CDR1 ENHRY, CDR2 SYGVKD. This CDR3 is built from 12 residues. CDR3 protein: CAISESQYEQYL. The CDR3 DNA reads TGTGCCATCAGTGAGTCCCAGTACGAGCAGTACCTT.

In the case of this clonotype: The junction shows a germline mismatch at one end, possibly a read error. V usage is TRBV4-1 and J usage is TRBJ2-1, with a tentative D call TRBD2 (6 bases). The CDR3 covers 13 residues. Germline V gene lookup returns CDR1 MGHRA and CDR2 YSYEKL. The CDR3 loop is CASSQEGGYNEQF. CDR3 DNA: TGCGCCAGCAGCCAAGAGGGAGGATACAATGAGCAGTTC.

This CDR3 reads CASSYFLGDYEQYF. CDR3 nucleotide sequence: TGTGCCAGCAGTTATTTCCTTGGGGATTACGAGCAGTACTTC. The chain recombines TRBV6-2 or TRBV6-3 with TRBJ2-7; D uncertain. V lost 3 bases, J lost 4 bases, and 13 bases lay in between. Germline V gene lookup returns CDR1 MNHEY and CDR2 SVGEGT. CDR3 length: 14 amino acids.

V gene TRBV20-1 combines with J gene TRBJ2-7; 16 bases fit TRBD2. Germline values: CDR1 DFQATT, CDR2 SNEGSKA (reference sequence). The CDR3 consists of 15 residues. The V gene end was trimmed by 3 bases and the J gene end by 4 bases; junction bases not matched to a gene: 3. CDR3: CSAREGLAGGYEQYF. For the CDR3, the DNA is TGCAGTGCTAGGGAGGGACTAGCGGGAGGGTACGAGCAGTACTTC.

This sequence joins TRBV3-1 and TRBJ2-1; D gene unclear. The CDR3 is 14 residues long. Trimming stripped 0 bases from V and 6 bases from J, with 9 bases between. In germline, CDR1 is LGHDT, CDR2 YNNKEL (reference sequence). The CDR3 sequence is CASSQDRRSNEQFF. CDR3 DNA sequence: TGTGCCAGCAGCCAAGACCGCAGGAGCAATGAGCAGTTCTTC.

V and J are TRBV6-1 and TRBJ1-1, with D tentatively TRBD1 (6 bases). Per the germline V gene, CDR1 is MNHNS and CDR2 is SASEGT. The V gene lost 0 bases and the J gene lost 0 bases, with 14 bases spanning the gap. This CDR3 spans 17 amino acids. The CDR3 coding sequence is TGTGCCAGCAGTGAAGCGATGATAGGGACATTGAACACTGAAGCTTTCTTT. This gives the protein CASSEAMIGTLNTEAFF.

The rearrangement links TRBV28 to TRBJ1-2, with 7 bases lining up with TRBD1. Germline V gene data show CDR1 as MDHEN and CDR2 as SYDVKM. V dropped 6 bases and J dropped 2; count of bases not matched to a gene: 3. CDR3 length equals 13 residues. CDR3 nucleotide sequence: TGTGCCAGCAGCCCGGGACAGAACTATGGCTACACCTTC. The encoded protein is CASSPGQNYGYTF.

The CDR3 here is CASRSDGVYGYTF. The DNA of the CDR3 is TGTGCCAGCAGATCGGACGGAGTCTATGGCTACACCTTC. V usage is TRBV6-1 and J usage is TRBJ1-2, with unresolved D. V lost 6 bases, J lost 4 bases, and 12 bases lay in between. The CDR3 spans 13 residues. Germline V CDR1 and CDR2: MNHNS, SASEGT.

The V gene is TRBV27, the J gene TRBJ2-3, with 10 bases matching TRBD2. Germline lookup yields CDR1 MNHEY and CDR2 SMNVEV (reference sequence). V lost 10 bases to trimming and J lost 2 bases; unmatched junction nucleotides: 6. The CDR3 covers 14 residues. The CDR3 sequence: CATRLAGSTDTQYF. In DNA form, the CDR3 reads TGTGCCACTCGACTAGCGGGCTCCACAGATACGCAGTATTTT.

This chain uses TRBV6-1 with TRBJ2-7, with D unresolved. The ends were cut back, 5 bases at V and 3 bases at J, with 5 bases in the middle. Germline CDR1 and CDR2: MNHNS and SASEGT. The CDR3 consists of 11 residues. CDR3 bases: TGTGCCAGCAGTACCTTCTACGAGCAGTACTTC. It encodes CASSTFYEQYF.

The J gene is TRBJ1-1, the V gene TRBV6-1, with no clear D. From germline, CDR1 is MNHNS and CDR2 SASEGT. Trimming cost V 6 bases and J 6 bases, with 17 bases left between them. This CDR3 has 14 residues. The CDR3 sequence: CASRDRTGRPEAFF. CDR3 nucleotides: TGTGCCAGCAGAGATCGGACGGGAAGACCTGAAGCTTTCTTT.

CDR3 in DNA: TGTGCCACCAGTGACCGCGCAGGGGGACAGGGGAGAAATGAGCAGTTCTTC. Its translation: CATSDRAGGQGRNEQFF. This sequence joins TRBV24-1 and TRBJ2-1; TRBD1 matches 10 bases. Germline V gives CDR1 KGHDR, CDR2 SFDVKD. The ends lost 4 bases at V and 7 bases at J; junction bases unmatched: 12. CDR3 size: 17 residues.

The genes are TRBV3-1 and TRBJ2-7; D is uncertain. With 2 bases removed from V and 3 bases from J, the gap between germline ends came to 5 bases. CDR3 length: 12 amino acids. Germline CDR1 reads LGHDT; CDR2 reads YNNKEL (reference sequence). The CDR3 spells CASSQSHYEQYF. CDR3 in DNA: TGTGCCAGCAGCCAATCACACTACGAGCAGTACTTC.

Here the CDR3 reads CASNGRMNTEAFF. The CDR3 bases are TGTGCCAGCAACGGGAGGATGAACACTGAAGCTTTCTTT. The J gene is TRBJ1-1, the V gene TRBV6-1; D unresolved. With 7 bases removed from V and 0 bases from J, the gap between germline ends came to 9 bases. Germline CDR1 is MNHNS and CDR2 is SASEGT. This CDR3 spans 13 amino acids.

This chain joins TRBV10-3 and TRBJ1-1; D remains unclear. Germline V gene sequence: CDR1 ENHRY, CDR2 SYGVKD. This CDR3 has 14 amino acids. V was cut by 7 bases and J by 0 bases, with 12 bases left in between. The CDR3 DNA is TGTGCCATCAAGGGTTCTAATCTGAACACTGAAGCTTTCTTT. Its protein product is CAIKGSNLNTEAFF.

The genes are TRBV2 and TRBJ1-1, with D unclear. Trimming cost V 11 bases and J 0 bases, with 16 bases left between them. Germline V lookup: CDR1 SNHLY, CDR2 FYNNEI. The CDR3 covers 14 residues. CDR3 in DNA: TGTGCCGGCAAGGGCTCATACTTGAACACTGAAGCTTTCTTT. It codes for CAGKGSYLNTEAFF.

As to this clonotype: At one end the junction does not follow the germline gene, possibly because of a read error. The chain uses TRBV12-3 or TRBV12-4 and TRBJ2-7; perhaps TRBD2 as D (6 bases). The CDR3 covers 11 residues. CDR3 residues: CASSAGPSKDF. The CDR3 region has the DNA TGTGCCAGCAGTGCGGGACCCTCGAAGGACTTC.

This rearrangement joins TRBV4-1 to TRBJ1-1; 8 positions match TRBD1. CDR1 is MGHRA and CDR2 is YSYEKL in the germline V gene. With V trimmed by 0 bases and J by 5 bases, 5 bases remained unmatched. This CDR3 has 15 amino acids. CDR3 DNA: TGCGCCAGCAGCCAAGACAGGGGGCTAATTACTGAAGCTTTCTTT. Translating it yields CASSQDRGLITEAFF.

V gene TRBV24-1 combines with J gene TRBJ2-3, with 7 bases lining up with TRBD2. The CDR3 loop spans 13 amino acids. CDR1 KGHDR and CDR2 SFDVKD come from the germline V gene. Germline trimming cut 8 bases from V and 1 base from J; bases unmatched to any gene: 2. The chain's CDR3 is CATNLAGTDTQYF. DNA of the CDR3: TGTGCCACCAACCTAGCGGGCACAGATACGCAGTATTTT.

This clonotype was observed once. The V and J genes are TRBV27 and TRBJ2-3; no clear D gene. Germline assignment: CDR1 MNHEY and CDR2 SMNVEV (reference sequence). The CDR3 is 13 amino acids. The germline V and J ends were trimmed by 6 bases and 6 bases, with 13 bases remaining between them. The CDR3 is CASSFPHDDTQYF. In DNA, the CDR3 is TGTGCCAGCAGCTTCCCCCACGATGATACGCAGTATTTT.

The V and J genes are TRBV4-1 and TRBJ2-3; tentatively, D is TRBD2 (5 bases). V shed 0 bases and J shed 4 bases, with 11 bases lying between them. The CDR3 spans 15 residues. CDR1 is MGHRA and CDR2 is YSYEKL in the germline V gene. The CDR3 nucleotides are TGCGCCAGCAGCCAAGAAGGGAGACGCGCAGATACGCAGTATTTT. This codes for CASSQEGRRADTQYF.

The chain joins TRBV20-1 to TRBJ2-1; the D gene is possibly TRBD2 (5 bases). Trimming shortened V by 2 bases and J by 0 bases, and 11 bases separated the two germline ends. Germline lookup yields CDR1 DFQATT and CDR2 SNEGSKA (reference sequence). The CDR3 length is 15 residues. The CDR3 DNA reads TGCAGTGCTAGACATACTAGAGGCTCCTACAATGAGCAGTTCTTC. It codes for CSARHTRGSYNEQFF.

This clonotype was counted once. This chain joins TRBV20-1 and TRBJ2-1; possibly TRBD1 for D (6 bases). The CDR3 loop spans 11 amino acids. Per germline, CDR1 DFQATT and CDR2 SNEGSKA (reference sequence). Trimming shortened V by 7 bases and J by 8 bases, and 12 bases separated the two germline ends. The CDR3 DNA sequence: TGCAGTGGAGGCACAGGGCATGAGCAGTTCTTC. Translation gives CSGGTGHEQFF.

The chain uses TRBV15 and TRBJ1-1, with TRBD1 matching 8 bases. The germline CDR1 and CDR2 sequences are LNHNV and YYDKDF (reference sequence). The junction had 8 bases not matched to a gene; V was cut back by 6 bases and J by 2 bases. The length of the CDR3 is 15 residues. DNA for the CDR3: TGTGCCACCAGGAGGACAGGGACCTTAAACACTGAAGCTTTCTTT. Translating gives CATRRTGTLNTEAFF.